The 30 T cell receptor beta chains reported below all come from one sample, sequenced in a study of Graves' ophthalmopathy and Graves' hyperthyroidism. Amplified material comprised TCR beta CDR3 regions derived from RNA transcripts. Amplification began with first-round RT-PCR using HTBI primers, then second-round multiplex PCR was performed. TCRdb reprocessed the multiplex PCR reads with MiXCR, giving one entry per CDR3 protein. In the table there are some 350,000 distinct CDR3 sequences, approximately 18% of which are singletons. Sequencing was carried out using peripheral blood. The source of these receptors is an adult woman with stable Graves' hyperthyroidism.

On this clonotype: Possible read error: a much larger clone is one base away. The conserved final phenylalanine or tryptophan is absent from the CDR3, which likely points to a read error. V gene TRBV6-5 combines with J gene TRBJ1-2; a weak D match, TRBD1 (5 bases). Germline V gene data show CDR1 as MNHEY and CDR2 as SVGAGI. The length of the CDR3 is 16 residues. Trimming pared 0 bases from V and 2 bases from J, leaving 13 bases between. The CDR3 nucleotides are TGTGCCAGCAGTTACTCTAGGTGGGGGTTAAACTATGGCTACACCTAC. Residues: CASSYSRWGLNYGYTY.

Turning to this clonotype: Since the CDR3 does not end with the conserved phenylalanine or tryptophan, this likely comes from a read error. The DNA is omitted, as the CDR3 cannot be located on it reliably, and the CDR3 follows TCRdb's listing. The rearrangement joins TRBV28 to TRBJ2-7; TRBD2, the D gene given by the table, was not confirmed from the DNA. The V gene's germline CDR1 is MDHEN and CDR2 SYDVKM. 12 amino acids form the CDR3, both terminal residues included. The CDR3 protein is CASSPGLAALNL.

This clonotype was found many times. The V and J genes are TRBV10-1 and TRBJ2-7; 7 nucleotides line up with TRBD1. Looked up from germline, CDR1 is WNHNN and CDR2 is SYGVQD (reference sequence). Trimming took 4 bases from V and 1 from J; bases not matched to a gene: 4. This CDR3 contains 14 residues. The chain's CDR3 is CASSGGTESYEQYF. CDR3 DNA: TGCGCCAGCAGTGGGGGGACAGAGTCCTACGAGCAGTACTTC.

There are many counts of this clonotype. The chain employs TRBV28 and TRBJ1-2; D possibly corresponds to TRBD1 (5 bases). V lost 4 bases and J 6 bases, leaving 27 bases between the germline ends. The CDR3 has 18 amino acids. CDR1 MDHEN and CDR2 SYDVKM come from the germline V gene. The chain's CDR3 is CASSSTPGQGVWFHGYTF. As DNA, the CDR3 is TGTGCCAGCAGTTCCACCCCCGGTCAGGGAGTGTGGTTCCATGGCTACACCTTC.

This clonotype was picked up many times. The rearrangement links TRBV20-1 to TRBJ1-2; D gene ambiguous. The CDR3 runs to 14 residues. Per germline, CDR1 DFQATT and CDR2 SNEGSKA (reference sequence). Deletions cut 3 bases from V and 1 base from J, with 12 bases between. CDR3 nucleotide sequence: TGCAGTGCTAGCGGAGGCCGTCTTAACTATGGCTACACCTTC. Residues: CSASGGRLNYGYTF.

This clonotype occurred many times. J is TRBJ1-5 and V is TRBV2, with 9 bases that match TRBD1. CDR1 SNHLY and CDR2 FYNNEI come from the germline V gene. The CDR3 totals 15 residues. V was pared by 6 bases and J by 2 bases, with 5 bases of the junction left unmatched. This chain's CDR3 is CASRVDRGGNQPQHF. The DNA of the CDR3 is TGTGCCAGCAGGGTGGACAGGGGTGGCAATCAGCCCCAGCATTTT.

This clonotype was observed many times. This chain uses TRBV6-2 or TRBV6-3 with TRBJ2-7; D unclear. Germline V gene data show CDR1 as MNHEY and CDR2 as SVGEGT. This CDR3 region has 17 residues. The germline V and J ends were trimmed by 2 bases and 2 bases, with 19 bases remaining between them. The CDR3 coding sequence is TGTGCCAGCAGTTACAAAATTGATGGTGGAATTACCTACGAGCAGTACTTC. This translates into CASSYKIDGGITYEQYF.

In the case of this clonotype: This CDR3 fails to terminate in the conserved phenylalanine or tryptophan, so it likely reflects a read error. The chain recombines TRBV30 with TRBJ1-2; 9 nucleotides align to TRBD1. The J segment lost 4 bases and the V segment lost 3 bases, leaving 6 bases of the junction unmatched. The germline V gene has CDR1 GTSNPN and CDR2 SVGIG (reference sequence). This CDR3 is 14 amino acids long. The CDR3 region is CAWSVTGGGYGYTL. CDR3 DNA: TGTGCCTGGAGCGTGACAGGGGGAGGCTATGGCTACACCCTC.

The genes are TRBV5-1 and TRBJ1-1, with D hard to call. This CDR3 spans 13 amino acids. The germline gives CDR1 SGHRS, CDR2 YFSETQ. Trimming pared 0 bases from V and 7 bases from J, leaving 10 bases between. The CDR3 region has the DNA TGCGCCAGCAGCTTGGGGGAGGAAGGTGAAGCTTTCTTT. Its translation: CASSLGEEGEAFF.

This clonotype was seen repeatedly, ten times or more. The chain couples TRBV10-3 to TRBJ2-5, with D perhaps TRBD1 (6 bases). The V gene lost 10 bases and the J gene lost 2 bases, with 8 bases spanning the gap. This CDR3 comprises 11 residues. Per germline, CDR1 ENHRY and CDR2 SYGVKD. The CDR3 DNA is TGTGCCAGCGGACAGCAAGAGACCCAGTACTTC. Translating gives CASGQQETQYF.

This clonotype was counted many times. V and J are TRBV13 and TRBJ2-7, with D possibly TRBD1 on 6 matching bases. Germline V CDR1 and CDR2: PRHDT, FYEKMQ (reference sequence). V was pared by 5 bases and J by 5 bases, with 10 bases between. The CDR3 runs to 12 residues. Here the CDR3 DNA reads TGTGCCAGCAGCCTCTACAGGGACGAGCAGTACTTC. As protein: CASSLYRDEQYF.

This clonotype was seen at least ten times. The rearrangement links TRBV24-1 to TRBJ1-1, with D possibly matching TRBD1 (5 bases). This CDR3 region has 12 residues. Trimming pared 5 bases from V and 5 bases from J, leaving 8 bases between. Germline V CDR1 and CDR2: KGHDR, SFDVKD. CDR3 DNA sequence: TGTGCCACCAGTGCGGGGGGAACTGAAGCTTTCTTT. Protein: CATSAGGTEAFF.

This clonotype was seen repeatedly, ten times or more. V is TRBV19 and J is TRBJ2-7, with D tentatively TRBD2 (6 bases). V was clipped by 6 bases and J by 0 bases, with 12 bases between them. The length of the CDR3 is 14 residues. From germline, CDR1 is LNHDA and CDR2 SQIVND (reference sequence). CDR3 nucleotide sequence: TGTGCCAGTAGGATGGCCGGGAGCTCCTACGAGCAGTACTTC. Its protein product is CASRMAGSSYEQYF.

This clonotype has at least ten counts. CDR3 sequence reads: CASSFMGDGETQYF. As DNA, the CDR3 is TGTGCCAGCAGTTTTATGGGGGATGGGGAGACCCAGTACTTC. V is TRBV6-5 and J is TRBJ2-5, with D possibly called TRBD1 or TRBD2 (5 bases each). The V and J ends lost 4 bases and 5 bases respectively, with 14 bases between them. The CDR3 has 14 residues. Looked up from germline, CDR1 is MNHEY and CDR2 is SVGAGI.

This clonotype occurred once. The rearrangement links TRBV15 to TRBJ1-6; tentative D call: TRBD1 (5 bases). The germline V gene encodes CDR1 LNHNV and CDR2 YYDKDF (reference sequence). Trimming shortened V by 5 bases and J by 13 bases, and 18 bases separated the two germline ends. The CDR3 loop spans 14 amino acids. Here the CDR3 DNA reads TGTGCCACCAGCGGCGAGATTCAGGGTTCTCCCCTCCACTTT. It translates to CATSGEIQGSPLHF.

There are many counts of this clonotype. No conserved phenylalanine or tryptophan ends this CDR3, so it is likely a read error. The V gene is TRBV15, the J gene TRBJ2-5; 11 positions match TRBD2. J was trimmed by 5 bases and V by 5 bases; bases with no gene match: 10. Germline CDR1 LNHNV, CDR2 YYDKDF (reference sequence). This CDR3 comprises 16 residues. CDR3 DNA: TGTGCCACCAGCCGGTCCGGGACTAGCGGACGGGAGACCCAGTACCTC. Its protein product is CATSRSGTSGRETQYL.

V usage is TRBV27 and J usage is TRBJ1-3, with TRBD1 identical over 8 bases. After removal of 7 bases from V and 1 base from J, the junction contained 9 bases not matched to a gene. The CDR3 runs 16 residues. Germline-derived CDR1 and CDR2 are MNHEY and SMNVEV (reference sequence). CDR3 DNA: TGTGCCAGCAAGGCCCAGGGGGCTTCTTCTGGAAACACCATATATTTT. Translation gives CASKAQGASSGNTIYF.

The chain couples TRBV7-9 to TRBJ2-2, with D tentatively TRBD1 or TRBD2 (6 bases each). The V end lost 6 bases, the J end lost 1 base, and 12 bases lay between the germline ends. The CDR3 is made up of 15 amino acids. CDR1 is SEHNR and CDR2 is FQNEAQ in the germline V gene (reference sequence). Here the CDR3 reads CASRGAGLNTGELFF. The DNA of the CDR3 is TGTGCCAGCAGGGGGGCGGGACTGAACACCGGGGAGCTGTTTTTT.

V is TRBV5-1 and J is TRBJ1-1; possibly TRBD1 for D (5 bases). Germline CDR1 is SGHRS and CDR2 is YFSETQ. There are 17 residues in the CDR3. Deletions cut 3 bases from V and 1 base from J, with 19 bases between. The CDR3 sequence: CASSSGVGRAGNTEAFF. The CDR3 nucleotides read TGCGCCAGCAGCTCGGGCGTGGGACGGGCAGGGAACACTGAAGCTTTCTTT.

This clonotype was seen ten or more times. The chain employs TRBV29-1 and TRBJ1-1, with 10 positions matching TRBD1. CDR1 is SQVTM and CDR2 is ANQGSEA in the germline V gene. J gave up 0 bases and V 2 bases, and 12 bases lay outside the gene matches. The CDR3 consists of 18 residues. In DNA, the CDR3 is TGCAGCGTTGAACCTATGACAGGGGGCGATGGTATGAACACTGAAGCTTTCTTT. Its translation: CSVEPMTGGDGMNTEAFF.

This clonotype has ten or more counts. The genes are TRBV3-1 and TRBJ1-5, with D unresolved. V lost 3 bases and J lost 3, with 3 bases in between. The CDR3 runs to 12 residues. Germline loops: CDR1 LGHDT, CDR2 YNNKEL (reference sequence). This CDR3 is CASSQNNQPQHF. The CDR3 coding sequence is TGTGCCAGCAGCCAGAACAATCAGCCCCAGCATTTT. The full variable domain, in which reference TRBV3-1 and TRBJ1-5 provide the parts outside the CDR3, is DTAVSQTPKYLVTQMGNDKSIKCEQNLGHDTMYWYKQDSKKFLKIMFSYNNKELIINETVPNRFSPKSPDKAHLNLHINSLELGDSAVYFCASSQNNQPQHFGDGTRLSIL.

This clonotype was counted between two and nine times. This may be a read error: a much more frequent sequence differs by one nucleotide. The V gene is TRBV7-7, the J gene TRBJ1-1; maybe TRBD1 (5 bases). The CDR3 totals 13 residues. CDR1 SSHAT and CDR2 FNYEAQ come from the germline V gene (reference sequence). CDR3 in amino acids: CASNERQFAEAFF. The CDR3 DNA is TGTGCTAGCAACGAAAGACAGTTCGCTGAAGCTTTCTTT.

This clonotype was recorded at least ten times. The chain is built from TRBV11-2 and TRBJ2-7, with D perhaps TRBD1 or TRBD2 (5 bases each). CDR1 is SGHAT, CDR2 FQNNGV, per germline. V was pared by 4 bases and J by 6 bases, with 19 bases between. The CDR3 contains 15 residues. The CDR3 DNA follows: TGTGCCAGCAGCTCTACCTGGGACCGATCAAGCGAGCAGTACTTC. Residues: CASSSTWDRSSEQYF.

At least ten counts were recorded for this clonotype. This chain links TRBV11-2 with TRBJ2-7, with TRBD1 matching over 7 bases. The CDR3 spans 15 residues. CDR1 and CDR2 from the germline V gene are SGHAT and FQNNGV. V was pared by 1 base and J by 2 bases, with 5 bases of the junction left unmatched. CDR3 nucleotide sequence: TGTGCCAGCAGCTTAGTGAGGGGACAGACCTACGAGCAGTACTTC. As protein: CASSLVRGQTYEQYF.

The chain carries TRBV6-1 and TRBJ1-2; maybe TRBD1 (5 bases). Deletions cut 4 bases from V and 4 bases from J, with 19 bases between. The V gene's germline CDR1 is MNHNS and CDR2 SASEGT. The CDR3 sequence is 16 residues long. The DNA of the CDR3 is TGTGCCAGCAGTGCCCATGGGGGTTTTGACAGCTATGGCTACACCTTC. As protein: CASSAHGGFDSYGYTF.

V gene TRBV6-1 combines with J gene TRBJ2-7; unclear D gene. This CDR3 is built from 15 residues. Germline assignment: CDR1 MNHNS and CDR2 SASEGT. V gave up 5 bases and J gave up 2 bases, with 16 bases separating them. CDR3 bases: TGTGCCAGCAGTCCCGGACGGGTTCTAGCCTACGAGCAGTACTTC. Its translation: CASSPGRVLAYEQYF.

This clonotype was seen ten or more times. The chain recombines TRBV29-1 with TRBJ2-7; 8 bases agree with TRBD1. The V gene's germline CDR1 is SQVTM and CDR2 ANQGSEA. Trimming removed 6 bases from V and 1 base from J; junction bases left unmatched: 2. The CDR3 length is 12 residues. The CDR3 here is CSVGQASYEQYF. In DNA form, the CDR3 reads TGCAGCGTGGGACAGGCATCCTACGAGCAGTACTTC.

J is TRBJ1-5 and V is TRBV6-5, with D possibly being TRBD1 (6 bases). Per germline, CDR1 MNHEY and CDR2 SVGAGI. Trimming stripped 4 bases from V and 0 bases from J, with 13 bases between. This CDR3 region has 16 residues. The CDR3 DNA follows: TGTGCCAGCAGTTGGAGAGGGGGGTATAGCAATCAGCCCCAGCATTTT. Translating it yields CASSWRGGYSNQPQHF.

This clonotype was counted at least ten times. J is TRBJ1-6 and V is TRBV9; TRBD1 agrees at 7 bases. The V gene's germline CDR1 is SGDLS and CDR2 YYNGEE. The CDR3 contains 17 residues. Unmatched junction bases numbered 10, after V lost 0 bases and J lost 7 bases. The CDR3 spells CASSVADGNRGNSPLHF. DNA for the CDR3: TGTGCCAGCAGCGTAGCTGACGGGAACAGGGGAAATTCACCCCTCCACTTT.

This clonotype was counted many times. V usage is TRBV7-9 and J usage is TRBJ2-4; possibly TRBD2 for D (5 bases). The CDR3 extends over 14 amino acids. Per germline, CDR1 SEHNR and CDR2 FQNEAQ (reference sequence). The V gene lost 5 bases and the J gene lost 7 bases, with 15 bases spanning the gap. Here the CDR3 DNA reads TGTGCCAGCAGCCCCCAGATGGAGGAGAACATTCAGTACTTC. This sequence encodes CASSPQMEENIQYF.